Sequencing of this TCR beta chain was carried out in a study of blood T cell repertoires in COVID-19. Study as a whole: Samples taken during acute and convalescent COVID-19 were collected in the United States, Italy and Spain. The cDNA or gDNA used as material had been derived from T cells, B-cell-depleted T cells, or PBMCs.

This CDR3 has 10 amino acids. Trimming removed 7 bases from V and 4 bases from J, with 8 bases in between. The germline gives CDR1 DFQATT, CDR2 SNEGSKA (reference sequence). This clone was found once. Generated by immunoSEQ multiplex PCR, the TCRdb table keeps only in-frame clones and is missing some. Of some 45,000 clones listed, 75% to 85% are singletons. The chain recombines TRBV20-1 with TRBJ2-7; D gene unclear. Source material: peripheral blood. The TCR comes from a man aged 80 or over in a cohort sampled during active COVID-19. The CDR3 region is CSGGPYEQYF. CDR3 DNA sequence: TGCAGTGGAGGCCCTTACGAGCAGTACTTC.